This T cell receptor (beta chain) was found in a study of cytomegalovirus exposure and HLA in healthy donors. Study summary: The Caucasian-associated ancestry cluster held roughly 78% of 398 genotyped donors. Findings and limits, study-wide: An observed cluster of highly shared sequence variants was recorded as a likely sequencing artifact. A missense DCLRE1C variant was associated with V- and J-gene trimming of TCR beta chains in a later analysis, and an independent cohort replicated the association. Confirmation in vitro established that a few CMV-associated chains were specific for CMV antigens.

Use of 60 Vbeta and 13 Jbeta primers characterized the PCR. Repertoires were generated with immunoSEQ multiplex PCR, while TCRdb's copy carries only in-frame clones and drops some. The sample yields 65,000 or so clones, 60% to 65% seen once. V gave up 3 bases and J gave up 6 bases; unmatched junction bases: 6. Germline CDR1 and CDR2: MNHEY and SMNVEV (reference sequence). The CDR3 is made up of 14 amino acids. As concerns this clone: The antigen is unknown.

The chain recombines TRBV27 with TRBJ2-7, with TRBD2 identical over 9 bases. The sequencing input was PBMCs. The clonotype originates from a man between 25 and 39 years old in good health and CMV-seronegative. The CDR3 region is CASSFLGSGGEQYF. The CDR3 bases are TGTGCCAGCAGTTTTCTTGGTAGCGGGGGCGAGCAGTACTTC.